There are a few counts of the clone carrying this TCR beta chain. This specimen belongs to a study of blood T cell repertoires in COVID-19. Study information: From T cells, B-cell-depleted T cells, or PBMCs came the material, which was cDNA or gDNA.

V was cut by 3 bases and J by 2 bases, with 14 bases left in between. CDR3 length: 15 amino acids. Germline loops: CDR1 MNHEY, CDR2 SVGEGT. Original data processing: Nucleated cell number was recorded as an estimate derived from reference gene primer amplification. The table came from immunoSEQ multiplex PCR; TCRdb's copy has only in-frame clones and leaves some out. The DNA was the basis for D and trimming; V, J and clone size are from that table. The repertoire consists of just under 150,000 clones, with 87% occurring once and the leading ten covering about 37%. The chain uses TRBV6-2 or TRBV6-3 and TRBJ2-7, with a possible D match to TRBD1 (6 bases). The sequence was obtained from a man aged 50 to 60 who had recovered from COVID-19. The sample was peripheral blood. The CDR3: CASSYRDTLTYEQYF. The CDR3 DNA reads TGTGCCAGCAGTTATAGGGACACATTGACCTACGAGCAGTACTTC.